The T cell receptor (beta chain) described here comes from a study of cytomegalovirus exposure and HLA in healthy donors. This clone has more than one count but fewer than ten. Its antigen is not identified. The CDR3 runs to 15 residues. Per germline, CDR1 SGHAT and CDR2 FQNNGV. The trim removed 5 bases at V and 5 bases at J, leaving 6 bases unmatched. In the PCR, 60 Vbeta and 13 Jbeta primers were used. Sequenced by immunoSEQ multiplex PCR; TCRdb stores in-frame clones only, minus some. This table holds some 200,000 clones, around four fifths found once. Findings and caveats of the study: What TCR beta sequences reportedly achieved was accurate prediction of HLA-A and HLA-B alleles in most subjects. Among TCR beta chains, those listed as cytomegalovirus-associated numbered roughly 150.

The TCR was taken from a female donor in good health and CMV-seronegative. The specimen sequenced was PBMCs. The V and J genes are TRBV11-2 and TRBJ2-3; 11 bases match TRBD2. CDR3 nucleotides: TGTGCCAGCAGCCCCATTAGCGGGAGGGGAGATACGCAGTATTTT. It is translated as CASSPISGRGDTQYF. Full variable domain (remainder filled in from reference TRBV11-2 and TRBJ2-3): EAGVAQSPRYKIIEKRQSVAFWCNPISGHATLYWYQQILGQGPKLLIQFQNNGVVDDSQLPKDRFSAERLKGVDSTLKIQPAKLEDSAVYLCASSPISGRGDTQYFGPGTRLTVL.